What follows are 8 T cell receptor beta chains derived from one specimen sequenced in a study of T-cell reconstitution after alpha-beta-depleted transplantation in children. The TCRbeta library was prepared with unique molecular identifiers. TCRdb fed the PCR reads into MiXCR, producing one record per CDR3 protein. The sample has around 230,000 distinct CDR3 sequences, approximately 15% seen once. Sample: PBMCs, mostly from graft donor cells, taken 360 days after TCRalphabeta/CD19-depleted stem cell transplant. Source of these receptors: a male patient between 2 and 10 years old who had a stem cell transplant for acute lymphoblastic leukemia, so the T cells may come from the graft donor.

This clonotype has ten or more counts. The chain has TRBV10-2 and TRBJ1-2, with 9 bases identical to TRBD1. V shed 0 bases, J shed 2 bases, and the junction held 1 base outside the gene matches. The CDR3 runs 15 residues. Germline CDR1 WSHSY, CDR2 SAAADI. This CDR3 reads CASSESGQGNYGYTF. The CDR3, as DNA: TGCGCCAGCAGTGAGTCGGGACAGGGAAACTATGGCTACACCTTC.

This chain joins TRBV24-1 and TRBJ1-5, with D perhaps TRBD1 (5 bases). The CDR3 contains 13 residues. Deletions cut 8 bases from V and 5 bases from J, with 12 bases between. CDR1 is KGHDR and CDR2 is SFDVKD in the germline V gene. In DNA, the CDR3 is TGTGCCACCAATGCAGGGTTCGATCAGCCCCAGCATTTT. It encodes CATNAGFDQPQHF.

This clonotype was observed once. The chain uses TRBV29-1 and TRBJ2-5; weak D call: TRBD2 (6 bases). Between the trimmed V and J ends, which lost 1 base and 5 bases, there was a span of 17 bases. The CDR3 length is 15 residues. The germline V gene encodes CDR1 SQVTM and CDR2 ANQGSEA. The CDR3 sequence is CSVEGGTAGRETQYF. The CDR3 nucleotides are TGCAGCGTTGAAGGGGGGACGGCGGGGCGGGAGACCCAGTACTTC. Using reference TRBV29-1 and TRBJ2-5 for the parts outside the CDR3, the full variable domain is SAVISQKPSRDICQRGTSLTIQCQVDSQVTMMFWYRQQPGQSLTLIATANQGSEATYESGFVIDKFPISRPNLTFSTLTVSNMSPEDSSIYLCSVEGGTAGRETQYFGPGTRLLVL.

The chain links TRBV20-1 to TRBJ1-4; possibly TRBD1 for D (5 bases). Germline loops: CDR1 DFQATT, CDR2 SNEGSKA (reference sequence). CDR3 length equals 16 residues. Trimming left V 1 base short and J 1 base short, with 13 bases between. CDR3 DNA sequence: TGCAGTGCTAGAGCCCTAGGGGCAGAAACTAATGAAAAACTGTTTTTT. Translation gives CSARALGAETNEKLFF.

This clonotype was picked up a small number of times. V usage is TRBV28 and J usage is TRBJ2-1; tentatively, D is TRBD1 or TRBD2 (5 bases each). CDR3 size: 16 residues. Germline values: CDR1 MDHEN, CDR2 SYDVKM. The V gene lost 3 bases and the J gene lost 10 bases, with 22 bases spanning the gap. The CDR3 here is CASSFYRGPRIGEQFF. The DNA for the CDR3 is TGTGCCAGCAGTTTTTATAGGGGACCCCGTATTGGGGAGCAGTTCTTC.

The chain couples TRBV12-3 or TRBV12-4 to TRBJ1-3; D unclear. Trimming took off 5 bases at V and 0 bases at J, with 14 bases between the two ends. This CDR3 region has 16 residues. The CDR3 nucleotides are TGTGCCAGCAGTACCGGTCGGGCTAGCTCTGGAAACACCATATATTTT. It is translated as CASSTGRASSGNTIYF.

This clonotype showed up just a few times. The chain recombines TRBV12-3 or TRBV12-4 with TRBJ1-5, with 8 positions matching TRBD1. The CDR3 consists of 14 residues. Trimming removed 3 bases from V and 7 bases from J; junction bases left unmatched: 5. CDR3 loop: CASSLFYRGQPQHF. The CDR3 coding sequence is TGTGCCAGCAGTTTGTTCTACAGGGGGCAGCCCCAGCATTTT.

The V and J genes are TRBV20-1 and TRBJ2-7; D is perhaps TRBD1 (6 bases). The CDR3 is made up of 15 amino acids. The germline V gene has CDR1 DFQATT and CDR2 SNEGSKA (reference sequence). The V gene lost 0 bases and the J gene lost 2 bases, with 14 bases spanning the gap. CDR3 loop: CSAREFSTGTYEQYF. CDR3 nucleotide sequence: TGCAGTGCTAGAGAGTTCTCGACAGGAACCTACGAGCAGTACTTC.